The clone carrying this T cell receptor (beta chain) was detected a few times. The data are from a study of TIL therapy for anti-PD-1-resistant metastatic lung cancer. The immunoSEQ assay was v3. Generated by immunoSEQ multiplex PCR, the TCRdb table keeps only in-frame clones and is missing some. The sample has about 50,000 clones, around 64% seen once. Regarding time point: pre-treatment sample, taken before nivolumab and TIL therapy. Tumor tissue came from excised metastases, mostly pleural nodules or supraclavicular lymph nodes. The receptor comes from a person aged 25-79 years with non-small cell lung cancer. The sequenced sample was tumor tissue, obtained at baseline.

DNA for the CDR3: TGTGCCAGCAGTGGGACAGGGGGCGTCCACTCTGGGGCCAACGTCCTGACTTTC. Translation gives CASSGTGGVHSGANVLTF. The rearrangement links TRBV25-1 to TRBJ2-6; 11 nucleotides line up with TRBD1. CDR3 size: 18 residues. Per germline, CDR1 MGHDK and CDR2 SYGVNS. The V gene end was trimmed by 4 bases and the J gene end by 0 bases; junction bases not matched to a gene: 5.